The 6 T cell receptor beta chains below come from one sample, sequenced in a study of monozygotic twins with inflammatory bowel disease. Each CDR3 protein gets one entry in TCRdb, which reprocessed the 5' RACE reads and gives no DNA. The sample includes about 440,000 distinct CDR3 sequences. The sequenced sample was blood. The receptors come from a human donor with ulcerative colitis or Crohn's disease, or a healthy co-twin of an affected twin (not recorded which).

The chain recombines TRBV12-3 or TRBV12-4 with TRBJ2-1; lacking DNA, the TRBD1 call made by TCRdb goes unchecked. CDR3 length: 15 amino acids. The CDR3 here is CASSTLGWGSNEQFF.

V and J are TRBV18 and TRBJ2-3. The CDR3 has 14 residues. Germline assignment: CDR1 KGHSH and CDR2 LQKENI. CDR3 sequence: CASSPLRVTDTQYF.

The J gene is TRBJ1-3, the V gene TRBV5-1; absent DNA, TCRdb's TRBD1 call cannot be checked. There are 16 residues in the CDR3. Germline-derived CDR1 and CDR2 are SGHRS and YFSETQ. This CDR3 is CASSRDSLSSGNTIYF.

The chain couples TRBV30 to TRBJ1-1. The CDR3 has 11 residues. CDR1 GTSNPN and CDR2 SVGIG come from the germline V gene (reference sequence). The CDR3 loop reads CAWAGKDEAFF. The variable domain in full, with the rest retrieved from reference TRBV30 and TRBJ1-1, is SQTIHQWPATLVQPVGSPLSLECTVEGTSNPNLYWYRQAAGRGLQLLFYSVGIGQISSEVPQNLSASRPQDRQFILSSKKLLLSDSGFYLCAWAGKDEAFFGQGTRLTVV.

The chain combines TRBV24-1 with TRBJ2-2; TCRdb outputs TRBD2, but without DNA this stays unchecked. The CDR3 contains 16 residues. Germline assignment: CDR1 KGHDR and CDR2 SFDVKD. The CDR3 here is CATSDPRTSGTGELFF.

The chain has TRBV6-2 or TRBV6-3 and TRBJ1-5. Germline V gene sequence: CDR1 MNHEY, CDR2 SVGEGT. CDR3 length: 14 residues. CDR3: CASSYLGGNQPQHF.